The subject of this entry is one TCR beta chain. In the original analysis: By means of reference gene primer amplification, nucleated cell counts were estimated. Some clones are missing from TCRdb's copy, which holds only in-frame ones; the method was immunoSEQ multiplex PCR. From that table come the V and J calls and clone size; the DNA was used to work out D and trimming. The table has approximately 260,000 clones, around 83% seen once. Everyone who took part was roughly 18 to 100 years old, and they came from roughly 25 US areas. The data belong to a study of blood T cell repertoires in COVID-19. In the study overall: Sources were T cells, B-cell-depleted T cells, or PBMCs; the material itself was cDNA or gDNA.

Trimming pared 3 bases from V and 5 bases from J, leaving 8 bases between. Germline V lookup: CDR1 SGHAT, CDR2 FQNNGV. This CDR3 is built from 14 residues. The receptor was isolated from a woman aged 45-65 years who had been exposed to COVID-19. The V and J genes are TRBV11-2 and TRBJ1-6, with D possibly being TRBD1 (5 bases). Sequenced: PBMCs or T cells enriched from blood (not recorded which). For the CDR3, the DNA is TGTGCCAGCAGCTTGGTAGGGGATAATTCACCCCTCCACTTT. The encoded protein is CASSLVGDNSPLHF.